This TCR beta chain was retrieved from a study of radiotherapy plus CTLA-4 blockade in lung cancer. In its sample, this clone was seen once. The CDR3 spans 15 residues. Germline-derived CDR1 and CDR2 are MNHNY and SVGAGI (reference sequence). With 7 bases clipped from V and 2 bases from J, the junction kept 7 bases outside the gene matches. Produced via immunoSEQ multiplex PCR; TCRdb's table is partial and in-frame only. Seen here are roughly 130,000 clones, 85% to 90% observed once, and the top ten hold 6.9%. The sample in question was peripheral blood, obtained from a patient treated with radiotherapy plus ipilimumab. The chain couples TRBV6-6 to TRBJ1-3, with 8 positions matching TRBD1. The receptor comes from a human donor with non-small cell lung cancer that progressed on radiotherapy plus ipilimumab. CDR3 region: CASKDRGLAGNTIYF. The CDR3 DNA follows: TGTGCCAGCAAAGACAGGGGCTTGGCTGGAAACACCATATATTTT.